These T cell receptor beta chains were read from a single sample in a study of memory CD8 T cells in hepatitis C reinfection. Libraries were prepared by immunoSEQ multiplex PCR; TCRdb keeps only in-frame clonotypes and omits some of them. The sample has over 50,000 clones; 85% to 90% are singletons. Source material: naive CD8+ T cells sorted from blood. These TCRs come from a man between 18 and 35 years old with hepatitis C virus infection. Each CDR3 is given with its conserved first and last residue. The order of the fields is CDR3 length, V gene, CDR3 protein.

14,TRBV19,CASRGGAWNGELFF
14,TRBV6-6,CASSFLEGAYGYTF
14,TRBV18,CASSPRGSPYEQYF
15,TRBV29-1,CSVEAYDSPTHTQYF
14,TRBV15,CATSHTGTYNEQFF
13,TRBV6-1,CASSEDWFYEQYF
12,TRBV19,CASWSGNNEQFF
12,TRBV9,CASSETNNEQFF
15,TRBV27,CASSSGQTSTDTQYF
18,TRBV7-9,CASSFLGGPFATNEKLFF
16,TRBV7-2,CASSATGTGSGNTIYF
14,TRBV7-9,CASSSPGHSYEQYF
18,TRBV4-2,CASSQSPSRVAGEETQYF
17,TRBV7-9,CASSSLLQGSRGNTIYF
12,TRBV19,CASSTGPAPLHF
14,TRBV2,CASRGTGGAYGYTF
14,TRBV28,CASSLSWGVTEAFF
17,TRBV11-2,CASSLGISDRGLEKLFF
15,TRBV5-1,CASSLGATVDNEQFF
16,TRBV28,CASSLKGRGRHTEAFF
13,TRBV7-9,CASSSGYTDTQYF
14,TRBV18,CASSPDRGKNEQFF
12,TRBV19,CATRAGYNEQFF
17,TRBV19,CASSVTSGGDAYNEQFF
17,TRBV7-9,CASSLNGQGVRAGELFF
16,TRBV4-2,CASSLTLVAGANVLTF
16,TRBV5-5,CASTDRSQASYNEQFF
14,TRBV19,CASSIGTSGYEQYF
13,TRBV5-6,CASSLGVVYEQYF
15,TRBV7-9,CASSFSDHSGNTIYF
15,TRBV5-5,CASSLDYSMNTEAFF
17,TRBV9,CASSVSPGQGAGNTIYF
16,TRBV5-6,CASSALRGNSGNTIYF
17,TRBV7-8,CASSLEAGLAGGYEQYF
13,TRBV6-5,CASSYSQNSPLHF
16,TRBV28,CASSFSTSGSYNEQFF
14,TRBV27,CASSSRLAGRDQYF
13,TRBV13,CASSSQGVNEQFF
14,TRBV10-2,CATSLGTGRYEQYF
14,TRBV6-6,CASGLIGAIYGYTF
15,TRBV7-9,CASSRTQGRVSEQYF
16,TRBV2,CASSESSGGNTGELFF
14,TRBV11-2,CASSSAGQGNGYTF
15,TRBV7-2,CASSLVQPSNYGYTF
13,TRBV9,CASSAGGGYGYTF
17,TRBV5-4,CASSFRLAGGVTGELFF
16,TRBV5-1,CASSVGLLGSYNEQFF
11,TRBV20-1,CYGSRNQPQHF
14,TRBV19,CASSALGGSYGYTF
15,TRBV2,CASSLLGTHTDTQYF
15,TRBV9,CASSVDQGAGNTIYF
11,TRBV18,CASSDSYEQYF
14,TRBV2,CASSVTGGNEKLFF
16,TRBV9,CASSEGLAGGPVQQFF
15,TRBV27,CASSFLAGFPGELFF
13,TRBV10-3,CAISESLNTEAFF
16,TRBV5-3,CARRPPKSGTKNIQYF
14,TRBV30,CAWSGGQGTDTQYF
15,TRBV27,CASSLSAGEVYEQYF
16,TRBV7-9,CASSAPVGERDTEAFF